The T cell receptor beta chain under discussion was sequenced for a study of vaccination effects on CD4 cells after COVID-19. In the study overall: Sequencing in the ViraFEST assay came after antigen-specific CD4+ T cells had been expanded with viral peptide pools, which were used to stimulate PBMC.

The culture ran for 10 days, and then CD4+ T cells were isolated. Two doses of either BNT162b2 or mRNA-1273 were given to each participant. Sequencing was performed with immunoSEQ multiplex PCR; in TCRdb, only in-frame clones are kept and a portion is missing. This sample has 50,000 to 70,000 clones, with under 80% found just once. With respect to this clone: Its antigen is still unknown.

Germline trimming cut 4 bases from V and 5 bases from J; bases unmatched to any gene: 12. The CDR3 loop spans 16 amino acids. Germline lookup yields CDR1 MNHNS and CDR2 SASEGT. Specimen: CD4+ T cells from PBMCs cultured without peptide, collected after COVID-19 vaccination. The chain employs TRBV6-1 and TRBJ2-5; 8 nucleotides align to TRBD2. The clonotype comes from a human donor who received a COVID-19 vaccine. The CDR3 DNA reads TGTGCCAGCAGTGGCCGGGGGGGGCCCAATTGGGAGACCCAGTACTTC. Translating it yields CASSGRGGPNWETQYF.